The 29 T cell receptor beta chains below were found in one sample sequenced in a study of early T cells in non-severe SARS-CoV-2 infection. From the 5' RACE reads, TCRdb called clonotypes with MiXCR, one entry per CDR3 protein. The table lists about 80,000 distinct CDR3 sequences, approximately 12% of them singletons. Sequencing input: whole blood. The receptor source for this set is an adult who was a healthcare worker with PCR-confirmed SARS-CoV-2 infection or an uninfected control (not recorded which).

The sample holds a few counts of this clonotype. J is TRBJ2-7 and V is TRBV10-1; D possibly matches TRBD1 or TRBD2 (5 bases each). Germline assignment: CDR1 WNHNN and CDR2 SYGVQD (reference sequence). V dropped 2 bases and J dropped 0 bases, with 11 bases sitting between them. The CDR3 is made up of 15 amino acids. The CDR3 DNA reads TGCGCCAGCAGTGAGGGATTGGGGGACTCCTACGAGCAGTACTTC. This sequence encodes CASSEGLGDSYEQYF.

This clonotype appeared a few times. CDR3 residues: CASVWLAEYNEQFF. The CDR3 DNA reads TGTGCCAGCGTTTGGCTAGCGGAATACAATGAGCAGTTCTTC. The chain couples TRBV2 to TRBJ2-1; 7 bases line up with TRBD2. The CDR3 has 14 residues. With 8 bases clipped from V and 4 bases from J, the junction kept 8 bases outside the gene matches. The V gene's germline CDR1 is SNHLY and CDR2 FYNNEI.

This clonotype has a count of ten or more. The rearrangement joins TRBV2 to TRBJ2-7, with 8 bases identical to TRBD2. The junction had 7 bases not matched to a gene; V was cut back by 6 bases and J by 3 bases. The germline V gene encodes CDR1 SNHLY and CDR2 FYNNEI. The CDR3 sequence is 14 residues long. The CDR3 reads CASRQTSAGYEQYF. CDR3 coding DNA: TGTGCCAGCAGGCAGACTAGCGCGGGCTACGAGCAGTACTTC.

This clonotype was picked up a small number of times. The rearrangement joins TRBV9 to TRBJ2-7, with D hard to call. The V end was cut by 0 bases, the J end by 3 bases, with 7 bases between. The CDR3 consists of 13 residues. The germline V gene encodes CDR1 SGDLS and CDR2 YYNGEE. The CDR3 DNA reads TGTGCCAGCAGCGTAGATCCCAACTACGAGCAGTACTTC. It translates to CASSVDPNYEQYF.

The chain has TRBV12-3 or TRBV12-4 and TRBJ2-2; TRBD1 matches 8 bases. This CDR3 has 16 residues. J gave up 6 bases and V 6 bases, and 12 bases lay outside the gene matches. CDR3 region: CASSPWNRGAAGELFF. The CDR3 DNA reads as TGTGCCAGCAGCCCGTGGAACAGGGGGGCAGCCGGGGAGCTGTTTTTT.

There are a few counts of this clonotype. The J gene is TRBJ1-1, the V gene TRBV7-2, with D unclear. There are 14 residues in the CDR3. The germline CDR1 and CDR2 sequences are SGHTA and FQGNSA. Deletions cut 1 base from V and 1 base from J, with 7 bases between. CDR3 in DNA: TGTGCCAGCAGCTTAGAACCCTCGAACACTGAAGCTTTCTTT. This gives the protein CASSLEPSNTEAFF.

This clonotype was seen many times. The V call is TRBV5-1, the J call TRBJ2-3; the D is unclear. CDR3 length equals 15 residues. Deletions cut 3 bases from V and 2 bases from J, with 13 bases between. Per the germline V gene, CDR1 is SGHRS and CDR2 is YFSETQ. Here the CDR3 reads CASSSDPSATDTQYF. The CDR3, as DNA: TGCGCCAGCAGCTCGGACCCCAGCGCCACAGATACGCAGTATTTT.

The sample holds a few counts of this clonotype. The chain uses TRBV2 and TRBJ2-6, with D uncertain. There are 16 residues in the CDR3. From germline, CDR1 is SNHLY and CDR2 FYNNEI. V shed 7 bases and J shed 0 bases, with 13 bases lying between them. This CDR3 is CASKARLSSGANVLTF. CDR3 DNA sequence: TGTGCCAGCAAGGCCAGGTTATCCTCTGGGGCCAACGTCCTGACTTTC.

The table lists this clonotype with a few counts. This chain connects TRBV28 to TRBJ1-5, with D unclear. This CDR3 comprises 13 residues. The germline CDR1 and CDR2 sequences are MDHEN and SYDVKM. V lost 3 bases and J 6 bases, leaving 9 bases between the germline ends. The CDR3 nucleotides are TGTGCCAGCAGTTTGGGGTCGATTCAGCCCCAGCATTTT. Protein product: CASSLGSIQPQHF.

This clonotype was detected a few times. V is TRBV29-1 and J is TRBJ2-2, with TRBD1 matching over 7 bases. Unmatched junction bases numbered 1, after V lost 6 bases and J lost 6 bases. Germline V gene lookup returns CDR1 SQVTM and CDR2 ANQGSEA. CDR3 length: 11 amino acids. The CDR3 nucleotides are TGCAGCGTAGGGGGCCCCGGGGAGCTGTTTTTT. Amino acids: CSVGGPGELFF.

Regarding this clonotype: No conserved phenylalanine or tryptophan ends this CDR3, so it is likely a read error. This chain connects TRBV20-1 to TRBJ2-7, with unresolved D. This CDR3 comprises 12 residues. V lost 0 bases to trimming and J lost 6 bases, with 9 bases between them. Germline CDR1 is DFQATT and CDR2 is SNEGSKA (reference sequence). The CDR3 loop reads CSAREDLVEQYS. In DNA form, the CDR3 reads TGCAGTGCTAGAGAGGACCTTGTCGAGCAGTACTCC.

The rearrangement joins TRBV9 to TRBJ2-3; D remains unclear. Germline assignment: CDR1 SGDLS and CDR2 YYNGEE. CDR3 length equals 15 residues. V lost 7 bases to trimming and J lost 0 bases, with 15 bases between them. CDR3 amino acids: CASSVGGWSTDTQYF. Written as DNA, the CDR3 is TGTGCCAGCTCCGTGGGCGGATGGAGCACAGATACGCAGTATTTT.

The chain combines TRBV20-1 with TRBJ1-5; no reliable D call. This CDR3 contains 13 residues. V lost 0 bases to trimming and J lost 3 bases, with 6 bases between them. Germline V gene sequence: CDR1 DFQATT, CDR2 SNEGSKA (reference sequence). The CDR3 here is CSARERVNQPQHF. For the CDR3, the DNA is TGCAGTGCTAGAGAGAGGGTCAATCAGCCCCAGCATTTT.

This clonotype was detected a few times. The V call is TRBV20-1, the J call TRBJ2-7; TRBD1 is a possible D gene (6 bases). V lost 7 bases, J lost 9 bases, and 19 bases lay in between. The CDR3 sequence is 12 residues long. From germline, CDR1 is DFQATT and CDR2 SNEGSKA (reference sequence). The chain's CDR3 is CSGRPGDGGQYF. CDR3 bases: TGCAGTGGAAGGCCAGGGGATGGAGGGCAGTACTTC.

This clonotype was detected many times. The genes are TRBV2 and TRBJ1-5; D is ambiguous. V was pared by 8 bases and J by 0 bases, with 11 bases between. The CDR3 sequence is 14 residues long. From germline, CDR1 is SNHLY and CDR2 FYNNEI. This CDR3 is CASEYGDSNQPQHF. The CDR3 DNA follows: TGTGCCAGCGAGTACGGGGATAGCAATCAGCCCCAGCATTTT.

This clonotype turned up a few times. The chain couples TRBV28 to TRBJ2-1; 7 bases align to TRBD1. The V gene's germline CDR1 is MDHEN and CDR2 SYDVKM. This CDR3 region has 15 residues. The V and J ends lost 6 bases and 7 bases, in that order; junction bases with no gene match: 12. The CDR3 DNA is TGTGCCAGCAGCCCAGGGGGTGCGGCAGGAAATGAGCAGTTCTTC. The encoded protein is CASSPGGAAGNEQFF.

This clonotype was detected ten times or more. This chain joins TRBV29-1 and TRBJ2-3; no clear D. The CDR3 is made up of 12 amino acids. Germline V gene lookup returns CDR1 SQVTM and CDR2 ANQGSEA. V dropped 3 bases and J dropped 1 base, with 5 bases sitting between them. This chain's CDR3 is CSVDPGTDTQYF. CDR3 DNA sequence: TGCAGCGTTGACCCCGGCACAGATACGCAGTATTTT.

This clonotype was found many times. The genes are TRBV5-1 and TRBJ2-1; 11 bases agree with TRBD2. CDR3 size: 13 residues. With 4 bases clipped from V and 9 bases from J, the junction kept 3 bases outside the gene matches. Germline CDR1 reads SGHRS; CDR2 reads YFSETQ. The CDR3 region is CASSRGLAGEQFF. CDR3 sequence (DNA): TGCGCCAGCAGCCGCGGACTAGCGGGTGAGCAGTTCTTC.

For this clonotype: One junction end does not reproduce the germline sequence, and a read error may be involved. The J gene is TRBJ2-7, the V gene TRBV29-1; either TRBD1 or TRBD2 may fit D (5 bases each). From germline, CDR1 is SQVTM and CDR2 ANQGSEA. The CDR3 is 13 residues long. The CDR3 spells CSVKDIGGYEQYF. CDR3 nucleotides: TGCAGCGTTAAAGACATTGGGGGTTACGAGCAGTACTTC.

This clonotype was seen only a few times. The V and J genes are TRBV11-2 and TRBJ2-7, with unresolved D. The CDR3 is 13 amino acids. Germline values: CDR1 SGHAT, CDR2 FQNNGV. Trimming removed 6 bases at V and 2 bases at J, with 11 bases between. This chain's CDR3 is CASSIGAAYEQYF. The CDR3 DNA follows: TGTGCCAGCAGTATTGGTGCCGCCTACGAGCAGTACTTC.

This clonotype was found many times. The chain has TRBV18 and TRBJ2-3, with D possibly called TRBD1 or TRBD2 (6 bases each). This CDR3 is built from 17 residues. Germline CDR1 reads KGHSH; CDR2 reads LQKENI. V lost 3 bases and J 2 bases, leaving 18 bases between the germline ends. CDR3 DNA: TGTGCCAGCTCACCCCCCGGGGGCAGGGTCCTCACAGATACGCAGTATTTT. Protein: CASSPPGGRVLTDTQYF. Full variable domain (rest looked up from reference TRBV18 and TRBJ2-3): NAGVMQNPRHLVRRRGQEARLRCSPMKGHSHVYWYRQLPEEGLKFMVYLQKENIIDESGMPKERFSAEFPKEGPSILRIQQVVRGDSAAYFCASSPPGGRVLTDTQYFGPGTRLTVL.

This clonotype was recorded a few times. The chain links TRBV6-1 to TRBJ1-1; D remains unclear. Germline lookup yields CDR1 MNHNS and CDR2 SASEGT. V lost 7 bases and J lost 0, with 9 bases in between. The CDR3 has 13 residues. The DNA for the CDR3 is TGTGCCAGCAACGCTAGGATGAACACTGAAGCTTTCTTT. Translation: CASNARMNTEAFF.

This rearrangement joins TRBV7-9 to TRBJ1-6; 10 bases line up with TRBD1. This CDR3 region has 15 residues. Germline V gene lookup returns CDR1 SEHNR and CDR2 FQNEAQ (reference sequence). V lost 6 bases to trimming and J lost 4 bases; unmatched junction nucleotides: 3. CDR3 residues: CASSTGQGYNSPLHF. The CDR3 nucleotides are TGTGCCAGCAGTACGGGACAGGGGTATAATTCACCCCTCCACTTT.

The chain is built from TRBV20-1 and TRBJ2-5; no clear D gene. V lost 0 bases and J lost 5, with 13 bases in between. Germline V gene sequence: CDR1 DFQATT, CDR2 SNEGSKA (reference sequence). The CDR3 has 14 amino acids. The CDR3 loop is CSARDHRLGETQYF. The CDR3, as DNA: TGCAGTGCTAGAGATCATAGACTCGGGGAGACCCAGTACTTC.

The CDR3 loop reads CASSLGLAGGLGEQFF. The CDR3 bases are TGTGCCAGCAGCTTAGGACTAGCGGGAGGGTTGGGTGAGCAGTTCTTC. The rearrangement joins TRBV7-2 to TRBJ2-1, with 14 bases identical to TRBD2. Germline assignment: CDR1 SGHTA and CDR2 FQGNSA. J was trimmed by 9 bases and V by 1 base; bases with no gene match: 5. The CDR3 covers 16 residues.

This clonotype was detected only a few times. The gene calls are TRBV28 and TRBJ2-7, with 11 bases lining up with TRBD1. CDR3 length: 15 amino acids. Per germline, CDR1 MDHEN and CDR2 SYDVKM. V shed 5 bases, J shed 3 bases, and the junction held 6 bases outside the gene matches. CDR3 region: CASSPGQGANYEQYF. The CDR3 bases are TGTGCCAGCAGTCCCGGACAGGGGGCGAACTACGAGCAGTACTTC.

V is TRBV12-3 or TRBV12-4 and J is TRBJ2-1; the match to TRBD2 covers 11 bases. Trimming cost V 5 bases and J 9 bases; bases outside gene matches: 3. CDR3 size: 13 residues. The CDR3 reads CASSPGLAGEQFF. CDR3 coding DNA: TGTGCCAGCAGTCCCGGACTAGCGGGTGAGCAGTTCTTC.

This clonotype came up a few times. The CDR3 nucleotides read TGTGCCAGCAGTCCAACAGGGACAGGGGATCATCAGCCCCAGCATTTT. Amino acid sequence: CASSPTGTGDHQPQHF. V and J are TRBV6-5 and TRBJ1-5; 10 nucleotides align to TRBD1. The CDR3 is 16 amino acids. CDR1 MNHEY and CDR2 SVGAGI come from the germline V gene. The trim removed 5 bases at V and 5 bases at J, leaving 9 bases unmatched.

This clonotype was seen a handful of times. This chain joins TRBV28 and TRBJ1-2, with TRBD1 identical over 7 bases. The CDR3 loop spans 14 amino acids. V shed 5 bases and J 7 bases; nucleotides not matched to a gene: 10. Germline V gives CDR1 MDHEN, CDR2 SYDVKM. CDR3 DNA sequence: TGTGCCAGCAGTCTTCTCCCAGGGGGTGGTGGCTACACCTTC. It is translated as CASSLLPGGGGYTF.